Described below is a single TCR beta chain sequence and its context. The CDR3 consists of 18 residues. V shed 3 bases and J 0 bases; nucleotides not matched to a gene: 11. Germline-derived CDR1 and CDR2 are SGHVS and FQNEAQ. The table came from immunoSEQ multiplex PCR; TCRdb's copy has only in-frame clones and leaves some out. This table has 45,000 to 60,000 clones, approximately 70% appearing once. This entry belongs to a study of T cell clones after liver transplantation. The chain couples TRBV7-8 to TRBJ1-5; TRBD1 matches 7 bases. This TCR came from a human patient who received a liver transplant. The graft donor may have contributed some T cells. Sequencing was performed on CD4+ T cells from blood, taken at the 15-month timepoint. CDR3 protein: CASSFTGEWGDSNQPQHF. CDR3 coding DNA: TGTGCCAGCAGCTTCACAGGGGAATGGGGCGATAGCAATCAGCCCCAGCATTTT.